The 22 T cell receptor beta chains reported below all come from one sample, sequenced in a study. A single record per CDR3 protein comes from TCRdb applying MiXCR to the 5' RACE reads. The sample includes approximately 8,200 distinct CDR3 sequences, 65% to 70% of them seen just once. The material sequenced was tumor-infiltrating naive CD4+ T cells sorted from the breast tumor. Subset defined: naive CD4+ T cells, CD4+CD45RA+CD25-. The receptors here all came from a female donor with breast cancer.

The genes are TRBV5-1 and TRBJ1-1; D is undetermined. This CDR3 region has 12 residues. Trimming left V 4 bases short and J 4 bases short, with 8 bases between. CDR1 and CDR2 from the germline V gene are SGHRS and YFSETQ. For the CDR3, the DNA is TGCGCCAGCAGCCCCCTCGGCACTGAAGCTTTCTTT. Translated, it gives CASSPLGTEAFF. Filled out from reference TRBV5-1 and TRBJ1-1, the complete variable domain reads KAGVTQTPRYLIKTRGQQVTLSCSPISGHRSVSWYQQTPGQGLQFLFEYFSETQRNKGNFPGRFSGRQFSNSRSEMNVSTLELGDSALYLCASSPLGTEAFFGQGTRLTVV.

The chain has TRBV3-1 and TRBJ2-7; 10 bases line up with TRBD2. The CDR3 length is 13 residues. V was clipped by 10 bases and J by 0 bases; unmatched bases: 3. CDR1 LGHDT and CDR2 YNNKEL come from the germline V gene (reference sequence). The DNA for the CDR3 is TGTGCCACCCGGACTAGCGGCTCCTACGAGCAGTACTTC. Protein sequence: CATRTSGSYEQYF.

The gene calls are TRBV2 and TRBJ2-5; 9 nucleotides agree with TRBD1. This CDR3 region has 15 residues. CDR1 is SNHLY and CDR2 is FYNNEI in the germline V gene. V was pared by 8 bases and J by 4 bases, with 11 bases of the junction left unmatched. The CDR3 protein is CASAKDRGGRETQYF. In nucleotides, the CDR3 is TGTGCCAGCGCAAAGGACAGGGGCGGGAGAGAGACCCAGTACTTC.

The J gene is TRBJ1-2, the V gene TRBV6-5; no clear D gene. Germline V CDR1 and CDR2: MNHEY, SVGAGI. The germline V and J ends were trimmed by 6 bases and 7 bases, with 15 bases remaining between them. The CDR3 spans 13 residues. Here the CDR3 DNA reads TGTGCCAGCAGGGCTCCTACTTGGGGTGGCTACACCTTC. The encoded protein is CASRAPTWGGYTF.

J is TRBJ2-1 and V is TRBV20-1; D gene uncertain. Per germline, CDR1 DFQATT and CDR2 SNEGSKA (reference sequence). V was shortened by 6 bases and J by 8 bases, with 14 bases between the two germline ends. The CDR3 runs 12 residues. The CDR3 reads CSAPNAIDEQFF. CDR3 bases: TGCAGTGCACCTAACGCGATCGATGAGCAGTTCTTC.

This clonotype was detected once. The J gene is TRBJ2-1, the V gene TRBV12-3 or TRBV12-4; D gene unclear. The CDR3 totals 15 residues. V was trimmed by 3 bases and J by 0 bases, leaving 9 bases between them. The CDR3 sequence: CASSLMWGSYNEQFF. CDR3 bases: TGTGCCAGCAGTTTGATGTGGGGCTCCTACAATGAGCAGTTCTTC.

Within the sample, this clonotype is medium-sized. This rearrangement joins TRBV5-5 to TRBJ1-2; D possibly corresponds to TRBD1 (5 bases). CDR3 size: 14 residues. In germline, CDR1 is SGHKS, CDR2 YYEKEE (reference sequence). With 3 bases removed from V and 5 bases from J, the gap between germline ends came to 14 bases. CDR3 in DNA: TGTGCCAGCAGCTCCGGGGCCACGGGTTATGGCTACACCTTC. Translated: CASSSGATGYGYTF. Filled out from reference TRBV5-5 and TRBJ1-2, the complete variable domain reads DAGVTQSPTHLIKTRGQQVTLRCSPISGHKSVSWYQQVLGQGPQFIFQYYEKEERGRGNFPDRFSARQFPNYSSELNVNALLLGDSALYLCASSSGATGYGYTFGSGTRLTVV.

This CDR3 is CASSLEPGAGTEAFF. The CDR3 DNA sequence: TGTGCCAGCAGCTTAGAGCCGGGGGCAGGGACTGAAGCTTTCTTT. The chain couples TRBV7-8 to TRBJ1-1; maybe TRBD1 (6 bases). Germline V gene sequence: CDR1 SGHVS, CDR2 FQNEAQ. Trimming took 1 base from V and 5 from J, leaving 14 bases between them. The CDR3 is 15 residues long. The variable domain in full, with the rest retrieved from reference TRBV7-8 and TRBJ1-1, is GAGVSQSPRYKVAKRGQDVALRCDPISGHVSLFWYQQALGQGPEFLTYFQNEAQLDKSGLPSDRFFAERPEGSVSTLKIQRTQQEDSAVYLCASSLEPGAGTEAFFGQGTRLTVV.

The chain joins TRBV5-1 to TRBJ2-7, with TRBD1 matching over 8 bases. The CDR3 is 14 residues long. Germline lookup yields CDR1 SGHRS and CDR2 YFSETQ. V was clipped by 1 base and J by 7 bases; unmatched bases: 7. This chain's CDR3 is CASSLRQGAWEQYF. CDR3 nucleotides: TGCGCCAGCAGCTTGCGGCAGGGGGCGTGGGAGCAGTACTTC.

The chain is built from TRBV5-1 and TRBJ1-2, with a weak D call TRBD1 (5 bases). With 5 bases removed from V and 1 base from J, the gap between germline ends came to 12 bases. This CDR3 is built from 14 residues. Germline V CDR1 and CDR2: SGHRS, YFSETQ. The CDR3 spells CASRSGANNYGYTF. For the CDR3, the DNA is TGCGCCAGCAGAAGCGGGGCGAATAACTATGGCTACACCTTC.

In DNA form, the CDR3 reads TGCGCCAGCAGCTACGGACAGGGCCCCGACGAGCAGTACTTC. Its translation is CASSYGQGPDEQYF. The chain uses TRBV5-1 and TRBJ2-7, with 8 bases fitting TRBD1. V shed 3 bases, J shed 5 bases, and the junction held 7 bases outside the gene matches. Germline V gene sequence: CDR1 SGHRS, CDR2 YFSETQ. The CDR3 spans 14 residues.

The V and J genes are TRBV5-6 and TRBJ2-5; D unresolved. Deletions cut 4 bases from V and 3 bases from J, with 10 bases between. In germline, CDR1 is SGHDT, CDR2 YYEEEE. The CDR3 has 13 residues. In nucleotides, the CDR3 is TGTGCCAGCAGCCATCAACAAAAAGAGACCCAGTACTTC. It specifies CASSHQQKETQYF.

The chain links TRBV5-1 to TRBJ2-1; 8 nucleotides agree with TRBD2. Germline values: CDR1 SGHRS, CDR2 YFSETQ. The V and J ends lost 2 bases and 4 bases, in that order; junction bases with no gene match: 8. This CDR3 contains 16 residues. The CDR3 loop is CASSLSGGGIYNEQFF. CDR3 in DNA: TGCGCCAGCAGCTTAAGCGGGGGCGGAATATACAATGAGCAGTTCTTC.

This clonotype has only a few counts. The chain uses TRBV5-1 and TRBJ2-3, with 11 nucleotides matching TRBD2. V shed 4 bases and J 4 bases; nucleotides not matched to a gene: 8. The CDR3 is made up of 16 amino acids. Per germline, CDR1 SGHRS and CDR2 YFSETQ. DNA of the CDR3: TGCGCCAGCAGCACCGCGACTAGCGGGATGCCAGATACGCAGTATTTT. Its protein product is CASSTATSGMPDTQYF.

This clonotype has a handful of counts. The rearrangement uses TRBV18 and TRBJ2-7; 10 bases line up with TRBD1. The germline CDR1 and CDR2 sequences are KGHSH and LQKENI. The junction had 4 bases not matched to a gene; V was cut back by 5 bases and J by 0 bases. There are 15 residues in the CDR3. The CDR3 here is CASSTRQGASYEQYF. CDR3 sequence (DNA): TGTGCCAGCTCAACCCGACAGGGGGCCTCCTACGAGCAGTACTTC. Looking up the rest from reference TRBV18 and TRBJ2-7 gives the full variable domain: NAGVMQNPRHLVRRRGQEARLRCSPMKGHSHVYWYRQLPEEGLKFMVYLQKENIIDESGMPKERFSAEFPKEGPSILRIQQVVRGDSAAYFCASSTRQGASYEQYFGPGTRLTVT.

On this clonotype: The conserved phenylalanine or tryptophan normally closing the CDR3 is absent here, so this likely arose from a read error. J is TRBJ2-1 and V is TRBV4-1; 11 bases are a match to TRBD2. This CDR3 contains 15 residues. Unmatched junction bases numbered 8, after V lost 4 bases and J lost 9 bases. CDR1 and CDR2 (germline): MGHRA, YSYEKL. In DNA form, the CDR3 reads TGCGCCAGCAGCCTAATAGCGGGAGGGCTGATTGAGCAGTTCTCC. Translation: CASSLIAGGLIEQFS.

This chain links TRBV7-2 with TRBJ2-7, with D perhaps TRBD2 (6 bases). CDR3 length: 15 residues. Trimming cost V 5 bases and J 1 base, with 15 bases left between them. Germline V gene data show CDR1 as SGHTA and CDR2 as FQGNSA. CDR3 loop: CASSPAEGFSYEQYF. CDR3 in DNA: TGTGCCAGCAGCCCGGCGGAGGGGTTTTCCTACGAGCAGTACTTC.

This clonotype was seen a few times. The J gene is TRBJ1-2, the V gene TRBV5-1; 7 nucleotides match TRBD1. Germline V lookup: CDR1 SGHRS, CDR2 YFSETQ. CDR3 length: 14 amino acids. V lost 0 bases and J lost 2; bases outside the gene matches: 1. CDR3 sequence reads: CASSLEQGNYGYTF. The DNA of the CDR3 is TGCGCCAGCAGCTTGGAACAGGGGAACTATGGCTACACCTTC.

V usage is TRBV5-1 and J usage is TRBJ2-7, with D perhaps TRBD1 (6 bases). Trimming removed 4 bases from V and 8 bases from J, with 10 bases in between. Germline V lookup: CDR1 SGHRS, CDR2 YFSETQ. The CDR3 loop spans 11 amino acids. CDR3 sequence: CASSQGGQQYF. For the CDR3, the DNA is TGCGCCAGCAGCCAAGGGGGTCAGCAGTACTTC. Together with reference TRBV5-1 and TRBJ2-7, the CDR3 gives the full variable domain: KAGVTQTPRYLIKTRGQQVTLSCSPISGHRSVSWYQQTPGQGLQFLFEYFSETQRNKGNFPGRFSGRQFSNSRSEMNVSTLELGDSALYLCASSQGGQQYFGPGTRLTVT.

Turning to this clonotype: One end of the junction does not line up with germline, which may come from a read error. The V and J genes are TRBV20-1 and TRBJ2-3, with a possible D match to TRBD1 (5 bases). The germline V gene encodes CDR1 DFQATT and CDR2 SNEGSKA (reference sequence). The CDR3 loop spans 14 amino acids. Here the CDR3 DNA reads TGCAGTGCTAGGAAAGAGCCAAACACAGGTACGCAGTATTTT. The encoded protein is CSARKEPNTGTQYF.

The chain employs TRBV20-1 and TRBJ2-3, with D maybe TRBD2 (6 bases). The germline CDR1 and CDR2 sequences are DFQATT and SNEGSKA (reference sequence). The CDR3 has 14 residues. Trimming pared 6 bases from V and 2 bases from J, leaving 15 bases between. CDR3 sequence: CSALGGWVTDTQYF. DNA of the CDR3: TGCAGTGCCCTGGGGGGATGGGTCACAGATACGCAGTATTTT.

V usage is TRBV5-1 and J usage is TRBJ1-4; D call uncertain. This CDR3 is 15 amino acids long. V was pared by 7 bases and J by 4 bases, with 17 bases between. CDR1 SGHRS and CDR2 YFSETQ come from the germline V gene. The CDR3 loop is CASRETVSINEKLFF. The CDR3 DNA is TGCGCCAGCCGTGAGACCGTCTCAATTAATGAAAAACTGTTTTTT.